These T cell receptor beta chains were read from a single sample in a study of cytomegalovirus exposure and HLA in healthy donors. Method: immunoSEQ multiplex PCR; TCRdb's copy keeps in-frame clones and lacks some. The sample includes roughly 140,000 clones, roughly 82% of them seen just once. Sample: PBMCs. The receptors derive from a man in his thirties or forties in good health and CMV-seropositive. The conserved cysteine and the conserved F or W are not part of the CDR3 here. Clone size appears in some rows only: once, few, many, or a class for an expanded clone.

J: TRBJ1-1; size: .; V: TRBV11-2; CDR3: ASSFEGGYTEAF
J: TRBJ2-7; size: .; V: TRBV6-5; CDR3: ASSYQGSYEQY
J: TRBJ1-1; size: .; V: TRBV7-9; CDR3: ASSYLGGPSTEAF
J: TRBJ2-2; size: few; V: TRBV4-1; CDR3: ASSQGHSNTGELF
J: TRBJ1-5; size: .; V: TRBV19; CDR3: ASSIDRERQPQH
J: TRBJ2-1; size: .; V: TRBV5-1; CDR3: ASSDLSGNTYNEQF
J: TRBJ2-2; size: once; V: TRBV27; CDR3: ASSLGQGANTGELF
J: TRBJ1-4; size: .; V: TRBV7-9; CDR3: ASSLDRSDNEKLF
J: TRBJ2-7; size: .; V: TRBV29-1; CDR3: SVAGGSSYEQY
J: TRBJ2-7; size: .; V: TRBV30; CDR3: AWKHLSYEQY
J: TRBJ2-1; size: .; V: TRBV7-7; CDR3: ASSSGRGTVYTEQF
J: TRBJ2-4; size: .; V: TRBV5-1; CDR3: ASSLATGGFKAKNIQY
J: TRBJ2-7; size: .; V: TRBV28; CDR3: ASSGQGLSGEQY
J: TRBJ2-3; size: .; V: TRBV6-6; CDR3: ASLAGLGDTQY
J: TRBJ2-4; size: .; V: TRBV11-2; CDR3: ASSFGGGTGDHIQY
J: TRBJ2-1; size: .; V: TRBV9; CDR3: ASREIAYNEQF
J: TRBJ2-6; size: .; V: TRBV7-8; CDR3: ASSLVAVSGANVLT